This T cell receptor (beta chain) was captured by sequencing in a study of cytomegalovirus exposure and HLA in healthy donors. Study observations and caveats: It was likely that a cluster of highly shared sequence variants was a sequencing artifact.

V was clipped by 3 bases and J by 4 bases; unmatched bases: 14. This CDR3 has 17 residues. CDR1 is SGHVS and CDR2 is FQNEAQ in the germline V gene. Comment on this clone: Its antigen is not known.

The PCR contained 60 Vbeta and 13 Jbeta primers. The assay was immunoSEQ multiplex PCR, and TCRdb's table has in-frame clones only and misses some. The sample lists around 200,000 clones, 75% to 90% occurring once. Donors consisted of healthy bone marrow donors. The rearrangement joins TRBV7-8 to TRBJ2-7, with 8 positions matching TRBD1. The sequence derives from a man aged 50-60 years in good health and CMV-seronegative. The material sequenced was PBMCs. This chain's CDR3 is CASSFGPAGGGSYEQYF. The CDR3 nucleotides read TGTGCCAGCAGCTTTGGTCCCGCAGGGGGCGGATCTTACGAGCAGTACTTC.